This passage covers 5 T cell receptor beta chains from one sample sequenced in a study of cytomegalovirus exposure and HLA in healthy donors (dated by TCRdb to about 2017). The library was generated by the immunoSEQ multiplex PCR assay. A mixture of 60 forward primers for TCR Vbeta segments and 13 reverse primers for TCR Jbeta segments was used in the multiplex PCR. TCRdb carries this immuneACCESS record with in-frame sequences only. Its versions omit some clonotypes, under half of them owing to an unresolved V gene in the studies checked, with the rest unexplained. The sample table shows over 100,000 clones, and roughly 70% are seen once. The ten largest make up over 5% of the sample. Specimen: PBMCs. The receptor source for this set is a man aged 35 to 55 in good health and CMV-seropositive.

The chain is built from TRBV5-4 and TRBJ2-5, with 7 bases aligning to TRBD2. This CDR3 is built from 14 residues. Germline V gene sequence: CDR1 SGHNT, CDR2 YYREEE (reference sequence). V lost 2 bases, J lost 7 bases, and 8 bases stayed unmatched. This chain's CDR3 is CASSFESGDATQYF. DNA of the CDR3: TGTGCCAGCAGCTTCGAGAGCGGGGACGCGACCCAGTACTTC.

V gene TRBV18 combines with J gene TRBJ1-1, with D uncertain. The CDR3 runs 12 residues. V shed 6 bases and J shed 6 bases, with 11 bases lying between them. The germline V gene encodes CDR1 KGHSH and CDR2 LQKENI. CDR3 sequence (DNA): TGTGCCAGCTCCCCGCGGCAAGCTGAAGCTTTCTTT. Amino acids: CASSPRQAEAFF.

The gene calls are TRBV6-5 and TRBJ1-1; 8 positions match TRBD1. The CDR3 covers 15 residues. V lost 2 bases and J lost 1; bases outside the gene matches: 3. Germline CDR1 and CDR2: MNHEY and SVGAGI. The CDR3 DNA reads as TGTGCCAGCAGTTACCTTGGGACAGGGAACACTGAAGCTTTCTTT. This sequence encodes CASSYLGTGNTEAFF.

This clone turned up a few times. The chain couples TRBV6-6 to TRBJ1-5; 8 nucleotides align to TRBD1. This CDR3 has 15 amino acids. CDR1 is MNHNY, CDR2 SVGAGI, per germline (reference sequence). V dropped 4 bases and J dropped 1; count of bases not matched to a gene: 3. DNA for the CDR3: TGTGCCAGCAGTTCGCGGACAGGGAGCAATCAGCCCCAGCATTTT. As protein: CASSSRTGSNQPQHF.

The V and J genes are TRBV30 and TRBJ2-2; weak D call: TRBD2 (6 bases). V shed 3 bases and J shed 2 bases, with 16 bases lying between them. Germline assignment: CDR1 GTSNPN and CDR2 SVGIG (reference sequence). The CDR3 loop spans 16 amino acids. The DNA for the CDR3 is TGTGCCTGGAGCCAACCGGACTATGGAAACACCGGGGAGCTGTTTTTT. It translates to CAWSQPDYGNTGELFF.